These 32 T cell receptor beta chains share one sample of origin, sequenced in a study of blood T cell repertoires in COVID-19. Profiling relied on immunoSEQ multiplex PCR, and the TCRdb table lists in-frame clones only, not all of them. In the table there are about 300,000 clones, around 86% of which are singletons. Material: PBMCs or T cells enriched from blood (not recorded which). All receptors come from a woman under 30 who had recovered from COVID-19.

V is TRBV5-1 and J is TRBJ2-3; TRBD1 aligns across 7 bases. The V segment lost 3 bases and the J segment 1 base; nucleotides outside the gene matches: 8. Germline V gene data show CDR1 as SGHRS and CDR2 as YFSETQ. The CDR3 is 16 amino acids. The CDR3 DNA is TGCGCCAGCAGCTCCGGAAGCACAGGGGGCACAGATACGCAGTATTTT. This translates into CASSSGSTGGTDTQYF.

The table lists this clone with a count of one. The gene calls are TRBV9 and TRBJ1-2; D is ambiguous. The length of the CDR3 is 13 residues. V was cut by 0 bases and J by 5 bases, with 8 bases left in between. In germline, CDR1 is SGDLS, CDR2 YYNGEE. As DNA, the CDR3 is TGTGCCAGCAGCGTAGTGGAGGAATATGGCTACACCTTC. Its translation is CASSVVEEYGYTF. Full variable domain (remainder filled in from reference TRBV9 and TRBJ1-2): DSGVTQTPKHLITATGQRVTLRCSPRSGDLSVYWYQQSLDQGLQFLIQYYNGEERAKGNILERFSAQQFPDLHSELNLSSLELGDSALYFCASSVVEEYGYTFGSGTRLTVV.

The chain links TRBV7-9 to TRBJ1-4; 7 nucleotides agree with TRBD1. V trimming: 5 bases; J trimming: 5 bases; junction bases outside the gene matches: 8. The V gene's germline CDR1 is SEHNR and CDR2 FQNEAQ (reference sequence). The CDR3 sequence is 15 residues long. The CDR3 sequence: CASSKNRGPNEKLFF. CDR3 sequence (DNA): TGTGCCAGCAGCAAGAACAGGGGCCCAAATGAAAAACTGTTTTTT.

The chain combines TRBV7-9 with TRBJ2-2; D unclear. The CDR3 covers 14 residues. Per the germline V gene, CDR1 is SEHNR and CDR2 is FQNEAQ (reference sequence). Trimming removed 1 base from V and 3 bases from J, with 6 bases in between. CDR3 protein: CASSLVTYTGELFF. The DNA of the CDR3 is TGTGCCAGCAGCTTAGTCACTTACACCGGGGAGCTGTTTTTT.

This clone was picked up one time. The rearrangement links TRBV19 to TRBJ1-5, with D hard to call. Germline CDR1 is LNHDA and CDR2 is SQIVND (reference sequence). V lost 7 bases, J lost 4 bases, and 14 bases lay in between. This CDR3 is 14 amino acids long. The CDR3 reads CASTLAGTNQPQHF. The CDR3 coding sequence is TGTGCCAGTACTCTGGCGGGTACGAATCAGCCCCAGCATTTT. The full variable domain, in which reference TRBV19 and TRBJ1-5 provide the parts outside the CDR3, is DGGITQSPKYLFRKEGQNVTLSCEQNLNHDAMYWYRQDPGQGLRLIYYSQIVNDFQKGDIAEGYSVSREKKESFPLTVTSAQKNPTAFYLCASTLAGTNQPQHFGDGTRLSIL.

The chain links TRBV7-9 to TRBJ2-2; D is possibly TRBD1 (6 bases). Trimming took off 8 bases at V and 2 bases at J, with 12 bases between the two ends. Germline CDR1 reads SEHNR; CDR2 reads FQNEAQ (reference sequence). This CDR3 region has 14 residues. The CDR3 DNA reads TGTGCCAGCTCCGGGACACTAAACACCGGGGAGCTGTTTTTT. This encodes CASSGTLNTGELFF. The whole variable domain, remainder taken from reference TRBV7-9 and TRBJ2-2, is DTGVSQNPRHKITKRGQNVTFRCDPISEHNRLYWYRQTLGQGPEFLTYFQNEAQLEKSRLLSDRFSAERPKGSFSTLEIQRTEQGDSAMYLCASSGTLNTGELFFGEGSRLTVL.

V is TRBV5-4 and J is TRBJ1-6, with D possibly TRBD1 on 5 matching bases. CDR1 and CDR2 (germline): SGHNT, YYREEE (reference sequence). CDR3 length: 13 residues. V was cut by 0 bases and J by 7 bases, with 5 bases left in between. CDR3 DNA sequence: TGTGCCAGCAGCTTGGGACAGAATTCACCCCTCCACTTT. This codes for CASSLGQNSPLHF. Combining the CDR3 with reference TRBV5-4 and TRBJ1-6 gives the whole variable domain ETGVTQSPTHLIKTRGQQVTLRCSSQSGHNTVSWYQQALGQGPQFIFQYYREEENGRGNFPPRFSGLQFPNYSSELNVNALELDDSALYLCASSLGQNSPLHFGNGTRLTVT.

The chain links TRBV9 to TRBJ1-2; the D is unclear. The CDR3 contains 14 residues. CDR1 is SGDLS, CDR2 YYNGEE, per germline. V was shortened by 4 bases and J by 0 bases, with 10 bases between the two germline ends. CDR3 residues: CASSPTGANYGYTF. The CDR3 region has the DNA TGTGCCAGCAGCCCGACGGGAGCTAACTATGGCTACACCTTC.

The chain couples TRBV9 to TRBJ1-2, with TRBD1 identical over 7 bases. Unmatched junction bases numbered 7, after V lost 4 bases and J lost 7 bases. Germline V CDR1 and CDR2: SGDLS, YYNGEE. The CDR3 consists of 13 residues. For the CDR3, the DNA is TGTGCCAGCAGCTCCTACAGGGGTTCTGGCTACACCTTC. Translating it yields CASSSYRGSGYTF.

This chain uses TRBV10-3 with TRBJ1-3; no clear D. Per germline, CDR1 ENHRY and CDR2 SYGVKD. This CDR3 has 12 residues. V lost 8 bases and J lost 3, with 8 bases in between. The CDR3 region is CAIQRDGNTIYF. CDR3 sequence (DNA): TGTGCCATCCAGCGTGATGGAAACACCATATATTTT.

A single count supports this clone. CDR3 sequence: CASSLQSGGYEQYF. The CDR3 DNA sequence: TGTGCCAGCAGCTTACAGTCCGGGGGGTACGAGCAGTACTTC. The V call is TRBV11-2, the J call TRBJ2-7; 7 bases fit TRBD2. Germline V gene data show CDR1 as SGHAT and CDR2 as FQNNGV. V shed 2 bases and J 4 bases; nucleotides not matched to a gene: 5. This CDR3 region has 14 residues.

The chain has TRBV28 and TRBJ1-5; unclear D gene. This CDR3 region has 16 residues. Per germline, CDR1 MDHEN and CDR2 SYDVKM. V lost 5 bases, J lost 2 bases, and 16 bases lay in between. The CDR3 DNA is TGTGCCAGCAGTAGCGCCGGGAGACATCGCAATCAGCCCCAGCATTTT. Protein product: CASSSAGRHRNQPQHF.

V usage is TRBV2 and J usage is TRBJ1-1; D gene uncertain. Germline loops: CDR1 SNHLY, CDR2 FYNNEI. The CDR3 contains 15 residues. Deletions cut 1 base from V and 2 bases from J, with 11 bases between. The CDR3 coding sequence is TGTGCCAGCAGTGAAGACCTCGGGGTTAACACTGAAGCTTTCTTT. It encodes CASSEDLGVNTEAFF.

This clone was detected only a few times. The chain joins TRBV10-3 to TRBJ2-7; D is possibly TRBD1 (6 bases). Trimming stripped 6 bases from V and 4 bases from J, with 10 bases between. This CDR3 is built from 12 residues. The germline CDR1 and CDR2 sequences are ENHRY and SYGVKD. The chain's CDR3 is CAIRTTGYEQYF. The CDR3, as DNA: TGTGCCATCAGGACCACAGGGTACGAGCAGTACTTC.

CDR3 sequence: CASSQGGVNTEAFF. Here the CDR3 DNA reads TGTGCCAGCAGCCAGGGTGGAGTGAACACTGAAGCTTTCTTT. The rearrangement links TRBV3-1 (or the pseudogene TRBV3-2) to TRBJ1-1; D unresolved. Germline CDR1 and CDR2: LGHDT and YNNKEL (reference sequence). V shed 3 bases and J shed 0 bases, with 8 bases lying between them. The CDR3 is 14 residues long.

The CDR3: CASGRLSGDFMNTEAFF. CDR3 nucleotide sequence: TGTGCTAGTGGTCGGTTATCGGGGGATTTCATGAACACTGAAGCTTTCTTT. This rearrangement joins TRBV12-5 to TRBJ1-1; possible D gene TRBD1, 5 bases. V was clipped by 5 bases and J by 0 bases, with 19 bases between them. CDR1 LGHNT and CDR2 FRNRAP come from the germline V gene. The CDR3 consists of 17 residues.

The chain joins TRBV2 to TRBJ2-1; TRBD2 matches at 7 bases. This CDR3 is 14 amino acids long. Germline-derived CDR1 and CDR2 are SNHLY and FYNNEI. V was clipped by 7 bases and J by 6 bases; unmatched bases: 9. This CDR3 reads CASKVLATPNEQFF. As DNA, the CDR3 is TGTGCCAGCAAGGTACTAGCGACGCCCAATGAGCAGTTCTTC.

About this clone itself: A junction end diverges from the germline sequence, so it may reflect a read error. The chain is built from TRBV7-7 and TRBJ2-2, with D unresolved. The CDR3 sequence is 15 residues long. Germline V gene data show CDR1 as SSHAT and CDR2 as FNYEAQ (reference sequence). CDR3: CASSLVLQLSGELFF. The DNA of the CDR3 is TGTGCTAGCAGCTTAGTCCTCCAGTTGTCCGGGGAGCTGTTTTTT.

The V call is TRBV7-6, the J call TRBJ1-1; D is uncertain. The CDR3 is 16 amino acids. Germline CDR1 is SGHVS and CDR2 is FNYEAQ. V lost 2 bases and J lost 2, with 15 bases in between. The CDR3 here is CASSLISTTPNTEAFF. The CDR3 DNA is TGTGCCAGCAGCTTAATCAGTACGACACCCAACACTGAAGCTTTCTTT. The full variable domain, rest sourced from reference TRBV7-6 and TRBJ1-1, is GAGVSQSPRYKVTKRGQDVALRCDPISGHVSLYWYRQALGQGPEFLTYFNYEAQQDKSGLPNDRFSAERPEGSISTLTIQRTEQRDSAMYRCASSLISTTPNTEAFFGQGTRLTVV.

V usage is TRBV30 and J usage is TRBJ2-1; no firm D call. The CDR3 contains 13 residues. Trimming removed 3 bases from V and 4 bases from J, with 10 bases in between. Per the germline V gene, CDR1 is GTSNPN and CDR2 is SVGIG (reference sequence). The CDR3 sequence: CAWSPTEYNEQFF. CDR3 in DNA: TGTGCCTGGAGCCCGACGGAGTACAATGAGCAGTTCTTC.

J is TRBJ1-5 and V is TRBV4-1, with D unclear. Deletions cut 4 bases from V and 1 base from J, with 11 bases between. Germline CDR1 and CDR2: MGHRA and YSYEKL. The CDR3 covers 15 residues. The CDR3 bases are TGCGCCAGCAGCCCCTTTTCGGGGAGCAATCAGCCCCAGCATTTT. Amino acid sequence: CASSPFSGSNQPQHF.

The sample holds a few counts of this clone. CDR3: CAITQRGAGDEQFF. The CDR3 DNA sequence: TGTGCCATCACCCAGCGGGGGGCGGGGGATGAGCAGTTCTTC. This chain joins TRBV10-3 and TRBJ2-1, with 9 nucleotides matching TRBD2. Germline V lookup: CDR1 ENHRY, CDR2 SYGVKD. Trimming at V came to 7 bases and at J to 8 bases, leaving 9 bases not matched to a gene. CDR3 size: 14 residues.

The CDR3 here is CASSLLAGDSTDTQYF. The CDR3 DNA is TGTGCCAGCAGCTTACTCGCGGGGGATAGCACAGATACGCAGTATTTT. This rearrangement joins TRBV7-9 to TRBJ2-3; 7 bases align to TRBD2. This CDR3 comprises 16 residues. Trimming took 2 bases from V and 0 from J; bases not matched to a gene: 5. From germline, CDR1 is SEHNR and CDR2 FQNEAQ (reference sequence).

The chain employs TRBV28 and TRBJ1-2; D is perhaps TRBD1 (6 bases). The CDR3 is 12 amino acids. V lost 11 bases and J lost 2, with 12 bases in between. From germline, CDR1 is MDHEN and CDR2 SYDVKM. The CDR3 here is CALTDSNYGYTF. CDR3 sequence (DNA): TGTGCCTTAACGGACAGCAACTATGGCTACACCTTC.

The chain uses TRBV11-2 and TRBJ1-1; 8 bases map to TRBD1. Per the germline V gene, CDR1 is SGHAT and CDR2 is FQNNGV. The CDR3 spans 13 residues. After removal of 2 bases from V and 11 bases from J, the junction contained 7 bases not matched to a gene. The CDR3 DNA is TGTGCCAGCAGCTTACAGGCAGGGGGCGAGGCTTTCTTT. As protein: CASSLQAGGEAFF.

The CDR3 sequence is CASSEPALAGFYNEQFF. The CDR3 DNA reads as TGTGCCAGCAGTGAACCTGCACTAGCGGGGTTTTACAATGAGCAGTTCTTC. The chain joins TRBV6-1 to TRBJ2-1, with TRBD2 identical over 10 bases. The CDR3 contains 17 residues. V dropped 2 bases and J dropped 4; count of bases not matched to a gene: 8. Germline lookup yields CDR1 MNHNS and CDR2 SASEGT.

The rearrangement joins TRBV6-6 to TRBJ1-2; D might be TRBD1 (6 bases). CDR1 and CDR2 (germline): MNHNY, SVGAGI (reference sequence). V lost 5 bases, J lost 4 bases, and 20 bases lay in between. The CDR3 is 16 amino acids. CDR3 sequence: CASSGQTGKKSYGYTF. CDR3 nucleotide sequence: TGTGCCAGCAGTGGGCAGACAGGCAAGAAGAGCTATGGCTACACCTTC.

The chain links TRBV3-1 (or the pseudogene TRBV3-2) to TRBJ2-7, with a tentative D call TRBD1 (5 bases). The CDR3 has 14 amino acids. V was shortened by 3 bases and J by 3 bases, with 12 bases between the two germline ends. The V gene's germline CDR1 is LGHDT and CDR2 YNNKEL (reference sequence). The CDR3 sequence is CASSHSGFGYEQYF. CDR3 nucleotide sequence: TGTGCCAGCAGCCACTCAGGGTTTGGCTACGAGCAGTACTTC.

CDR3 in amino acids: CASSPGTGLNQPQHF. As DNA, the CDR3 is TGTGCCAGCAGCCCCGGGACAGGCCTGAATCAGCCCCAGCATTTT. The V call is TRBV27, the J call TRBJ1-5; 8 nucleotides line up with TRBD1. Trimming at V came to 6 bases and at J to 4 bases, leaving 8 bases not matched to a gene. Germline V gene lookup returns CDR1 MNHEY and CDR2 SMNVEV (reference sequence). The CDR3 consists of 15 residues.

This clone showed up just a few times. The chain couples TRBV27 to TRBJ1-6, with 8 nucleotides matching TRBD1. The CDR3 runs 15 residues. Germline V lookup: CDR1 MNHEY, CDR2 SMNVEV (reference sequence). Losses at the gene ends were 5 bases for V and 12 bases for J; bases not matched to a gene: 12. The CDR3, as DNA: TGTGCCAGCAGTATCGAGACAGGGGCCCTAAAACCCCTCCACTTT. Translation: CASSIETGALKPLHF.

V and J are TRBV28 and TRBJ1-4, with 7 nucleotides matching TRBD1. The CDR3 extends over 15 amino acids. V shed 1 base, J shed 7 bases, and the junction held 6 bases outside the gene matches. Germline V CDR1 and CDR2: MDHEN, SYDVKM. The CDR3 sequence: CASSLLSGQFEKLFF. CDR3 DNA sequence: TGTGCCAGCAGTTTATTGTCGGGACAGTTTGAAAAACTGTTTTTT. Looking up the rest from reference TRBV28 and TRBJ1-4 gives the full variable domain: DVKVTQSSRYLVKRTGEKVFLECVQDMDHENMFWYRQDPGLGLRLIYFSYDVKMKEKGDIPEGYSVSREKKERFSLILESASTNQTSMYLCASSLLSGQFEKLFFGSGTQLSVL.

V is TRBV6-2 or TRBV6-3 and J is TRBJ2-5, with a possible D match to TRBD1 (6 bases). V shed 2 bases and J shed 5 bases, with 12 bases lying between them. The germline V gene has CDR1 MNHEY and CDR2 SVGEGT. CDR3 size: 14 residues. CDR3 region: CASSYPWGLETQYF. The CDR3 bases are TGTGCCAGCAGTTACCCGTGGGGGCTGGAGACCCAGTACTTC.